The rows below give T cell receptor beta chains drawn from one sample of a study of post-analysis software for immune sequencing data. TCRdb ran MiXCR on the PCR reads and lists one entry per CDR3 protein. Of about 400,000 distinct CDR3 sequences listed, roughly 36% are singletons. Sequencing used blood. These receptors all stem from a girl between 5 and 17 years old with multiple sclerosis. CDR3s include the opening cysteine and the closing phenylalanine or tryptophan. Each record gives: clone size, V gene, CDR3 length, D gene, J gene, CDR3 DNA, CDR3 protein. A D gene is named only where the DNA matches it firmly. Clone size is not always given. Where it is, it says once, few, many or a class for expanded clones.

clone size: NA
V gene: TRBV4-2
CDR3 length: 15
D gene: TRBD1
J gene: TRBJ2-7
CDR3 DNA: TGTGCCAGCAGCCAAGAAGGACAGGGGAACTACGAGCAGTACTTC
CDR3 protein: CASSQEGQGNYEQYF

clone size: few
V gene: TRBV14
CDR3 length: 12
D gene: NA
J gene: TRBJ2-7
CDR3 DNA: TGTGCCAGCAGCCCCGATCCCTACGAGCGGTACTTC
CDR3 protein: CASSPDPYERYF

clone size: many
V gene: TRBV4-3
CDR3 length: 18
D gene: TRBD1
J gene: TRBJ2-2
CDR3 DNA: TGCGCCAGCAGCCAAGGTTGGGGACAGGGCAGGAACACCGGGGAGCTGTTTTTT
CDR3 protein: CASSQGWGQGRNTGELFF

clone size: NA
V gene: TRBV7-2
CDR3 length: 15
D gene: NA
J gene: TRBJ2-7
CDR3 DNA: TGTGCCAGCAGCTTAGTCGACAGCGGGCGTTACGAGCAGTACTTC
CDR3 protein: CASSLVDSGRYEQYF

clone size: few
V gene: TRBV7-8
CDR3 length: 15
D gene: TRBD1
J gene: TRBJ1-2
CDR3 DNA: TGTGCCAGCAGCCCCCGGACAGGAAAAGGTGATGGCTACACCTTC
CDR3 protein: CASSPRTGKGDGYTF

clone size: few
V gene: TRBV12-3/TRBV12-4
CDR3 length: 13
D gene: TRBD1
J gene: TRBJ1-2
CDR3 DNA: TGTGCCAGCAGTCCGACAGGGCAAGATGGCTACACCTTC
CDR3 protein: CASSPTGQDGYTF

clone size: few
V gene: TRBV12-3/TRBV12-4
CDR3 length: 15
D gene: NA
J gene: TRBJ1-5
CDR3 DNA: TGTGCCAGCAGTTTCCAGGGGAATAGCAATCAGCCCCAGCATTTT
CDR3 protein: CASSFQGNSNQPQHF

clone size: few
V gene: TRBV15
CDR3 length: 16
D gene: TRBD1
J gene: TRBJ2-5
CDR3 DNA: TGTGCCACCAGCAGAGGGGACAGGGGAAGACAAGAGACCCAGTACTTC
CDR3 protein: CATSRGDRGRQETQYF

clone size: many
V gene: TRBV27
CDR3 length: 14
D gene: TRBD1
J gene: TRBJ2-7
CDR3 DNA: TGTGCCAGCAGCGGACAGGAGAGCTCCTACGAGCAGTACTTC
CDR3 protein: CASSGQESSYEQYF

clone size: NA
V gene: TRBV12-3/TRBV12-4
CDR3 length: 14
D gene: NA
J gene: TRBJ1-1
CDR3 DNA: TGTGCCAGCACTACTCGGTTCTCAAACGCTGAAGCTTTCTTT
CDR3 protein: CASTTRFSNAEAFF

clone size: NA
V gene: TRBV4-1
CDR3 length: 19
D gene: TRBD2
J gene: TRBJ2-1
CDR3 DNA: TGCGCCAGCAGCCAAGCCCAGACCACGGGACTAGCATTCTCTAATGAGCAGTTCTTC
CDR3 protein: CASSQAQTTGLAFSNEQFF

clone size: NA
V gene: TRBV20-1
CDR3 length: 15
D gene: TRBD2
J gene: TRBJ2-3
CDR3 DNA: TGCAGTGCTAGATCGGTGGGCGGGGGTTCGGATACGCAGTATTTT
CDR3 protein: CSARSVGGGSDTQYF

clone size: NA
V gene: TRBV12-3/TRBV12-4
CDR3 length: 17
D gene: TRBD1
J gene: TRBJ1-5
CDR3 DNA: TGTGCCAGCAGCCACCTCGGGACAGGGGGCACCAATCAGCCCCAGCATTTT
CDR3 protein: CASSHLGTGGTNQPQHF

clone size: once
V gene: TRBV5-1
CDR3 length: 15
D gene: TRBD2
J gene: TRBJ2-5
CDR3 DNA: TGCGCCAGCAGCTTTGCGGGGGGGCCGGAGGAGACCCAGTACTTC
CDR3 protein: CASSFAGGPEETQYF

clone size: few
V gene: TRBV28
CDR3 length: 15
D gene: NA
J gene: TRBJ1-5
CDR3 DNA: TGTGCCAGCAGTCCGAGGGGGGCCCGTAATCAGCCCCAGCATTTT
CDR3 protein: CASSPRGARNQPQHF

clone size: NA
V gene: TRBV20-1
CDR3 length: 16
D gene: TRBD1
J gene: TRBJ1-6
CDR3 DNA: TGCAGTGCTAGAGATTTGACAGGGGGCCTTGATTCACCCCTCCACTTT
CDR3 protein: CSARDLTGGLDSPLHF

clone size: few
V gene: TRBV24-1
CDR3 length: 11
D gene: NA
J gene: TRBJ2-5
CDR3 DNA: TGTGCCACCAGTGAGTCCCAGACCCAGTACTTC
CDR3 protein: CATSESQTQYF

clone size: NA
V gene: TRBV7-9
CDR3 length: 17
D gene: NA
J gene: TRBJ2-1
CDR3 DNA: TGTGCCAGCAGCCCTAGGACAGTGACGAGCTCCTACAATGAGCAGTTCTTC
CDR3 protein: CASSPRTVTSSYNEQFF

clone size: NA
V gene: TRBV10-2
CDR3 length: 14
D gene: NA
J gene: TRBJ2-5
CDR3 DNA: TGCGCCAGCAGGGATTGGGGCACTACTCAGACCCAGTACTTC
CDR3 protein: CASRDWGTTQTQYF

clone size: many
V gene: TRBV6-5
CDR3 length: 13
D gene: TRBD2
J gene: TRBJ2-1
CDR3 DNA: TGTGCCAGCAGACCCCCTAGCGGCAATGAGCAGTTCTTC
CDR3 protein: CASRPPSGNEQFF

clone size: few
V gene: TRBV6-2/TRBV6-3
CDR3 length: 15
D gene: NA
J gene: TRBJ1-5
CDR3 DNA: TGTGCCAGCAGAAGACAGGTTGCGCCTAATCAGCCCCAGCATTTT
CDR3 protein: CASRRQVAPNQPQHF

clone size: few
V gene: TRBV20-1
CDR3 length: 15
D gene: NA
J gene: TRBJ2-7
CDR3 DNA: TGCAGTGCTAGAGATGCCGCCAGGGGTACCTACGAGCAGTACTTC
CDR3 protein: CSARDAARGTYEQYF

clone size: NA
V gene: TRBV2
CDR3 length: 14
D gene: TRBD1
J gene: TRBJ2-7
CDR3 DNA: TGTGCCAGCAGTAATGGACAGGGGGCCTACGAGCAGTACTTC
CDR3 protein: CASSNGQGAYEQYF

clone size: NA
V gene: TRBV7-6
CDR3 length: 17
D gene: TRBD2
J gene: TRBJ2-3
CDR3 DNA: TGTGCCAGCAGCCACGGGACTAGCGGGGGTAGGCTAGATACGCAGTATTTT
CDR3 protein: CASSHGTSGGRLDTQYF

clone size: few
V gene: TRBV12-3/TRBV12-4
CDR3 length: 15
D gene: TRBD2
J gene: TRBJ2-7
CDR3 DNA: TGTGCCAGCAGTTCTAGCGGGGGCCTCTCCTACGAGCAGTACTTC
CDR3 protein: CASSSSGGLSYEQYF

clone size: few
V gene: TRBV3-1
CDR3 length: 15
D gene: NA
J gene: TRBJ1-2
CDR3 DNA: TGTGCCAGCAGCCTTGGTCCGAGTCCTAACTATGGCTACACCTTC
CDR3 protein: CASSLGPSPNYGYTF

clone size: few
V gene: TRBV2
CDR3 length: 15
D gene: NA
J gene: TRBJ2-1
CDR3 DNA: TGTGCCAGCAGTGAAGGGCTAGCTAGCTACAATGAGCAGTTCTTC
CDR3 protein: CASSEGLASYNEQFF

clone size: NA
V gene: TRBV7-9
CDR3 length: 13
D gene: NA
J gene: TRBJ1-1
CDR3 DNA: TGTGCCACTTTAACCCAGGCGGACACTGAAGCTTTCTTT
CDR3 protein: CATLTQADTEAFF

clone size: NA
V gene: TRBV29-1
CDR3 length: 13
D gene: TRBD1
J gene: TRBJ2-7
CDR3 DNA: TGCAGCGTTTTGGGGGACAGGGGTAGCGAGCAGTACTTC
CDR3 protein: CSVLGDRGSEQYF

clone size: few
V gene: TRBV6-5
CDR3 length: 15
D gene: NA
J gene: TRBJ2-5
CDR3 DNA: TGTGCCAGCAGTCACTCCCCGGGGAGGAGGGAGACCCAGTACTTC
CDR3 protein: CASSHSPGRRETQYF

clone size: NA
V gene: TRBV12-3/TRBV12-4
CDR3 length: 12
D gene: NA
J gene: TRBJ1-1
CDR3 DNA: TGTGCCAGCAGTGGACTGCACATTGAAGCTTTCTTT
CDR3 protein: CASSGLHIEAFF

clone size: many
V gene: TRBV6-5
CDR3 length: 16
D gene: TRBD1
J gene: TRBJ1-4
CDR3 DNA: TGTGCCAGCAGCTCCGACAGGGGCCCAACTAATGAAAAACTGTTTTTT
CDR3 protein: CASSSDRGPTNEKLFF

clone size: many
V gene: TRBV5-1
CDR3 length: 14
D gene: NA
J gene: TRBJ1-2
CDR3 DNA: TGCGCCAGCAGCTTGGACAGGGTACTCTATGGCTACACCTTC
CDR3 protein: CASSLDRVLYGYTF

clone size: few
V gene: TRBV9
CDR3 length: 16
D gene: TRBD2
J gene: TRBJ2-1
CDR3 DNA: TGTGCCAGCAGCGTAGACGGGGGGGCCATAAACCATGAGCAGTTCTTC
CDR3 protein: CASSVDGGAINHEQFF

clone size: few
V gene: TRBV9
CDR3 length: 13
D gene: NA
J gene: TRBJ1-5
CDR3 DNA: TGTGCCAGCAGCCGGGAGATGGATCAGCCCCAGCATTTT
CDR3 protein: CASSREMDQPQHF

clone size: NA
V gene: TRBV5-1
CDR3 length: 15
D gene: NA
J gene: TRBJ1-1
CDR3 DNA: TGCGCCAGCAGCTCCAGGGCTAGTTGGGACACTGAAGCTTTCTTT
CDR3 protein: CASSSRASWDTEAFF

clone size: once
V gene: TRBV18
CDR3 length: 16
D gene: NA
J gene: TRBJ2-2
CDR3 DNA: TGTGCCAGCTCACCAGACTTACCCGGCCACACCGGGGAGCTGTTTTTT
CDR3 protein: CASSPDLPGHTGELFF

clone size: few
V gene: TRBV10-3
CDR3 length: 13
D gene: NA
J gene: TRBJ1-5
CDR3 DNA: TGTGCCATCAGTGAGGAGAGCAATCAGCCCCAGCATTTT
CDR3 protein: CAISEESNQPQHF

clone size: NA
V gene: TRBV4-1
CDR3 length: 16
D gene: NA
J gene: TRBJ2-2
CDR3 DNA: TGCGCCAGCAGCCAGGGAGACCCCACGAACACCGGGGAGCTGTTTTTT
CDR3 protein: CASSQGDPTNTGELFF

clone size: NA
V gene: TRBV3-1
CDR3 length: 14
D gene: NA
J gene: TRBJ1-1
CDR3 DNA: TGTGCCAGCAGCCAATTAGCCCTTGGCACTGAAGCTTTCTTT
CDR3 protein: CASSQLALGTEAFF